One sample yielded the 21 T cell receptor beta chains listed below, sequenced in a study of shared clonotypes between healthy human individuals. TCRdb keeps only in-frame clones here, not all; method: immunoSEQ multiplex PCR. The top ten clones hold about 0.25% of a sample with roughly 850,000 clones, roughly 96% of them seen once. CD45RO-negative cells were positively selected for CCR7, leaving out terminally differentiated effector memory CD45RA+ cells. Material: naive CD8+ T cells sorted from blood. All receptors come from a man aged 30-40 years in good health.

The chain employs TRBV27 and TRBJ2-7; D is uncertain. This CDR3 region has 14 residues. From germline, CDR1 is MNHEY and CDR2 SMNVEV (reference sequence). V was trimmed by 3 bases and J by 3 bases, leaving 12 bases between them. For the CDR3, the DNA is TGTGCCAGCAGTTTCGCGGCCGGGTACTACGAGCAGTACTTC. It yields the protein CASSFAAGYYEQYF.

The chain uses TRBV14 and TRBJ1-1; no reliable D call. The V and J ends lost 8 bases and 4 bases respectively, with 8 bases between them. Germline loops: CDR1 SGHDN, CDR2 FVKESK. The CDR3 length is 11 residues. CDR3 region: CASGSGTEAFF. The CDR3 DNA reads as TGTGCCAGCGGCAGCGGCACTGAAGCTTTCTTT.

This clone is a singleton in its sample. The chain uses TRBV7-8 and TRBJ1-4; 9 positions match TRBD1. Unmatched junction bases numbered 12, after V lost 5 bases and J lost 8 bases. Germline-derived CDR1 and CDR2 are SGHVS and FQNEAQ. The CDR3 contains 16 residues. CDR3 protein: CASSEKTGGLEEKLFF. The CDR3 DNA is TGTGCCAGCAGCGAAAAAACAGGGGGCTTGGAGGAAAAACTGTTTTTT.

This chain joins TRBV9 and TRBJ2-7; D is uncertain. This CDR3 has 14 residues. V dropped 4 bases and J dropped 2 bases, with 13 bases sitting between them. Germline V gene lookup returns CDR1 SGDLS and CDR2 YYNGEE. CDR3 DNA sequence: TGTGCCAGCAGCCCACCGGCTTCGCCCTACGAGCAGTACTTC. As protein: CASSPPASPYEQYF.

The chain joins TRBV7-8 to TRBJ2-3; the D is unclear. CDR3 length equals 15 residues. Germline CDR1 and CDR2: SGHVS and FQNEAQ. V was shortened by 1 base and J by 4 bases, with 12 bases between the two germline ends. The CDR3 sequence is CASSLGQVQPDTQYF. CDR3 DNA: TGTGCCAGCAGCTTAGGGCAGGTTCAGCCAGATACGCAGTATTTT.

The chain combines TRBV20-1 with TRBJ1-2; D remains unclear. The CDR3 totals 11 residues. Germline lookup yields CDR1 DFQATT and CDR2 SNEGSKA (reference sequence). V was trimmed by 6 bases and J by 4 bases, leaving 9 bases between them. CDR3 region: CSAPATYGYTF. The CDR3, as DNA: TGCAGTGCCCCAGCGACCTATGGCTACACCTTC.

This chain's CDR3 is CASSEVPDQHF. The CDR3 DNA follows: TGTGCCAGCAGTGAAGTACCAGACCAGCATTTT. V usage is TRBV6-1 and J usage is TRBJ1-5; D is ambiguous. V lost 1 base to trimming and J lost 12 bases, with 7 bases between them. The CDR3 loop spans 11 amino acids. Germline V gene data show CDR1 as MNHNS and CDR2 as SASEGT.

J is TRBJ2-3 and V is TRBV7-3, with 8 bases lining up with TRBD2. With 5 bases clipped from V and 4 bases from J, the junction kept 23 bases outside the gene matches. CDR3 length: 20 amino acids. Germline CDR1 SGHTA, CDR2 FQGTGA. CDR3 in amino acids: CASSHTRSGGRSRRSDTQYF. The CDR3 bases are TGTGCCAGCAGCCATACTAGAAGTGGCGGGAGGTCCCGGCGATCAGATACGCAGTATTTT. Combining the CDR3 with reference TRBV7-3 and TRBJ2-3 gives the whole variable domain GAGVSQTPSNKVTEKGKYVELRCDPISGHTALYWYRQSLGQGPEFLIYFQGTGAADDSGLPNDRFFAVRPEGSVSTLKIQRTERGDSAVYLCASSHTRSGGRSRRSDTQYFGPGTRLTVL.

CDR3 residues: CAIRRTGKMNTEAFF. The CDR3 DNA reads TGTGCCATCAGACGGACAGGGAAAATGAACACTGAAGCTTTCTTT. The chain combines TRBV10-3 with TRBJ1-1; 8 bases line up with TRBD1. There are 15 residues in the CDR3. Germline V gene sequence: CDR1 ENHRY, CDR2 SYGVKD. The J segment lost 0 bases and the V segment lost 6 bases, leaving 6 bases of the junction unmatched.

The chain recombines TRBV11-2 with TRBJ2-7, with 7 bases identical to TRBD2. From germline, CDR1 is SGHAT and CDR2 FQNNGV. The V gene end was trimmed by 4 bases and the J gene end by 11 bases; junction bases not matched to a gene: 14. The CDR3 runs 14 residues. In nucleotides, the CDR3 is TGTGCCAGCAGCTACAACGAGGCGGGGGTGCGGGAGTACTTC. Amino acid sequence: CASSYNEAGVREYF. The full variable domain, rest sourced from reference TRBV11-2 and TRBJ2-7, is EAGVAQSPRYKIIEKRQSVAFWCNPISGHATLYWYQQILGQGPKLLIQFQNNGVVDDSQLPKDRFSAERLKGVDSTLKIQPAKLEDSAVYLCASSYNEAGVREYFGPGTRLTVT.

DNA for the CDR3: TGTGCCAGCTCACCAAGTCCCTACGAGCAGTACTTC. Its translation: CASSPSPYEQYF. This chain links TRBV18 with TRBJ2-7; D remains unclear. Germline V gene sequence: CDR1 KGHSH, CDR2 LQKENI. The CDR3 length is 12 residues. V was clipped by 2 bases and J by 2 bases, with 4 bases between them.

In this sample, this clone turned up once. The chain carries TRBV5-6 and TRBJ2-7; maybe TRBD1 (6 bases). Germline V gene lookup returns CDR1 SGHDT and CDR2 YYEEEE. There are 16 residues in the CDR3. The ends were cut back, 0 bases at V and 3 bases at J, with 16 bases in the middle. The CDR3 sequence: CASSLAVGQWGYEQYF. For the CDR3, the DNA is TGTGCCAGCAGCTTGGCCGTAGGACAGTGGGGCTACGAGCAGTACTTC.

As DNA, the CDR3 is TGTGCCAGCTCGCCCGGACAGGGTAATGAAAAACTGTTTTTT. It specifies CASSPGQGNEKLFF. The chain is built from TRBV18 and TRBJ1-4; 8 bases agree with TRBD1. The CDR3 totals 14 residues. Germline loops: CDR1 KGHSH, CDR2 LQKENI. Trimming took 6 bases from V and 4 from J; bases not matched to a gene: 4.

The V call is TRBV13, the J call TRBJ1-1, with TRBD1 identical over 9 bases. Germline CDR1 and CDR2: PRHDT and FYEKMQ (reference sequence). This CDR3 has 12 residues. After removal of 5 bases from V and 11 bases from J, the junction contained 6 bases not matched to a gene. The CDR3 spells CASSTGQGKAFF. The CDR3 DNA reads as TGTGCCAGCAGCACGGGACAGGGCAAGGCTTTCTTT.

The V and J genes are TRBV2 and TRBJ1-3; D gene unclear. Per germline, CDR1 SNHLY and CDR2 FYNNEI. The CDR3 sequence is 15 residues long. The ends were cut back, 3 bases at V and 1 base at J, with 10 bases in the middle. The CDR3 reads CASSEIGGSGNTIYF. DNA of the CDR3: TGTGCCAGCAGTGAGATTGGCGGTTCTGGAAACACCATATATTTT. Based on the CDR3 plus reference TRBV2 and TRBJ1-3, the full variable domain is EPEVTQTPSHQVTQMGQEVILRCVPISNHLYFYWYRQILGQKVEFLVSFYNNEISEKSEIFDDQFSVERPDGSNFTLKIRSTKLEDSAMYFCASSEIGGSGNTIYFGEGSWLTVV.

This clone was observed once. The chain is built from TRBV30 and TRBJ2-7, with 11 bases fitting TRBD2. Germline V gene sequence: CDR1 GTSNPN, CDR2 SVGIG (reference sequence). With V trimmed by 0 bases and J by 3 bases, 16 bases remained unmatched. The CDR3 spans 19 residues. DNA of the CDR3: TGTGCCTGGAGTGTTCCCGGACTAGCGGGTCTCCCTCTGCTCTACGAGCAGTACTTC. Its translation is CAWSVPGLAGLPLLYEQYF.

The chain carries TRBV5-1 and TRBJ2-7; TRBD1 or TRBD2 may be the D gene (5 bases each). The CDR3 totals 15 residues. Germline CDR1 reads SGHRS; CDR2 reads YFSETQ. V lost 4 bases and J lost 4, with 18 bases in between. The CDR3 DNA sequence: TGCGCCAGCAGCCCCCCAGAGGGACGGTTTTACGAGCAGTACTTC. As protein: CASSPPEGRFYEQYF.

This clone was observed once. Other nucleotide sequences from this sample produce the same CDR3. In DNA, the CDR3 is TGTGCCAGCGGTGGGTCAGCGGGGGAGCTGTTTTTT. Translated, it gives CASGGSAGELFF. The rearrangement links TRBV9 to TRBJ2-2; D unresolved. CDR1 and CDR2 (germline): SGDLS, YYNGEE. The V end was cut by 7 bases, the J end by 8 bases, with 12 bases between. CDR3 length: 12 amino acids.

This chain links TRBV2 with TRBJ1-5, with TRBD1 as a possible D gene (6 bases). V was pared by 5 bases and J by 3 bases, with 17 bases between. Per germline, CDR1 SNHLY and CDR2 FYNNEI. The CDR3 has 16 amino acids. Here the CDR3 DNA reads TGTGCCAGCAGTTTGGACAGCGCGACATACAATCAGCCCCAGCATTTT. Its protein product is CASSLDSATYNQPQHF.

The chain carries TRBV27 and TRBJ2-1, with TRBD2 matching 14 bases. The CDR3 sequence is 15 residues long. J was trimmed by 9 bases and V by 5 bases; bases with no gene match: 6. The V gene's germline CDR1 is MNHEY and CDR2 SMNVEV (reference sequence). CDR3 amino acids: CASSPGLAGVGEQFF. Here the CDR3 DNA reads TGTGCCAGCAGTCCGGGACTAGCGGGAGTAGGTGAGCAGTTCTTC.

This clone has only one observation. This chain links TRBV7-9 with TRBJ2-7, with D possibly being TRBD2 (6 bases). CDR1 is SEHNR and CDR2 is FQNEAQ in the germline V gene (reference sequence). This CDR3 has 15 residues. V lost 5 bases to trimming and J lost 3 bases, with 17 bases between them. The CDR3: CASSHSRTIIYEQYF. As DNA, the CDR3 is TGTGCCAGCAGCCACTCGAGGACTATCATCTACGAGCAGTACTTC.